The 30 T cell receptor beta chains below come from one sample, sequenced in a study of patients and donors after allogeneic stem cell transplantation. MiXCR, applied by TCRdb to the RT-PCR reads, yields one record per CDR3 protein. The table has over 150,000 distinct CDR3 sequences, less than 45% seen once. Sequenced: blood, either unsorted or a sorted T cell fraction (not recorded which). These receptors all stem from a human donor who was either an allogeneic HSCT recipient or a stem cell or donor lymphocyte infusion donor (not recorded which). It is not recorded whose cells these are; they may come from a transplant donor.

For this clonotype: The junction departs from the called germline gene at one end, perhaps through a read error. The chain recombines TRBV7-7 with TRBJ2-1, with 12 bases matching TRBD2. The CDR3 totals 15 residues. Per the germline V gene, CDR1 is SSHAT and CDR2 is FNYEAQ (reference sequence). The CDR3 region has the DNA TGTGCTAGCAGCTTAAGACTAGCGGGAGTCTCTGAGCAGTTCTTC. Its translation is CASSLRLAGVSEQFF. Looking up the rest from reference TRBV7-7 and TRBJ2-1 gives the full variable domain: GAGVSQSPRYKVTKRGQDVTLRCDPISSHATLYWYQQALGQGPEFLTYFNYEAQPDKSGLPSDRFSAERPEGSISTLTIQRTEQRDSAMYRCASSLRLAGVSEQFFGPGTRLTVL.

The chain recombines TRBV5-5 with TRBJ2-5; D gene unclear. CDR3 length: 13 amino acids. The germline CDR1 and CDR2 sequences are SGHKS and YYEKEE (reference sequence). V lost 4 bases and J 1 base, leaving 8 bases between the germline ends. CDR3 in amino acids: CASSRHSQETQYF. The CDR3 DNA sequence: TGTGCCAGCAGCCGACACTCCCAAGAGACCCAGTACTTC.

J is TRBJ2-2 and V is TRBV11-1, with 9 positions matching TRBD2. CDR3 length: 16 amino acids. Germline loops: CDR1 SGHAT, CDR2 FQDESV (reference sequence). The junction had 7 bases not matched to a gene; V was cut back by 5 bases and J by 3 bases. The CDR3 coding sequence is TGTGCCAGCAGCCCCAGAAGGACTAGCGACACCGGGGAGCTGTTTTTT. Translating it yields CASSPRRTSDTGELFF.

The chain carries TRBV27 and TRBJ1-2; TRBD1 aligns across 9 bases. Trimming cost V 9 bases and J 4 bases; bases outside gene matches: 9. The CDR3 runs to 14 residues. Per the germline V gene, CDR1 is MNHEY and CDR2 is SMNVEV (reference sequence). The CDR3 nucleotides read TGTGCCAGAAACGGACAGGGGCGCTGCTATGGCTACACCTTC. This translates into CARNGQGRCYGYTF.

The chain links TRBV15 to TRBJ2-1, with 7 bases fitting TRBD2. The germline gives CDR1 LNHNV, CDR2 YYDKDF (reference sequence). This CDR3 comprises 16 residues. Germline trimming cut 1 base from V and 7 bases from J; bases unmatched to any gene: 10. CDR3: CATSRGLGGSANEQFF. The CDR3 bases are TGTGCCACCAGCAGAGGGCTAGGCGGGAGTGCGAATGAGCAGTTCTTC.

The rearrangement links TRBV4-3 to TRBJ2-7, with 7 bases lining up with TRBD2. V shed 1 base and J 2 bases; nucleotides not matched to a gene: 5. The CDR3 runs 15 residues. Per the germline V gene, CDR1 is LGHNA and CDR2 is YSLEER. This CDR3 reads CASSQVAREAYEQYF. As DNA, the CDR3 is TGCGCCAGCAGCCAAGTCGCCCGGGAGGCCTACGAGCAGTACTTC.

The table lists this clonotype with a few counts. The rearrangement joins TRBV7-2 to TRBJ1-2, with unresolved D. Germline CDR1 is SGHTA and CDR2 is FQGNSA. V lost 1 base and J 5 bases, leaving 8 bases between the germline ends. The CDR3 totals 13 residues. The chain's CDR3 is CASSLVQYYGYTF. The DNA of the CDR3 is TGTGCCAGCAGCTTAGTCCAATATTATGGCTACACCTTC. The whole variable domain, filled in from reference TRBV7-2 and TRBJ1-2, reads GAGVSQSPSNKVTEKGKDVELRCDPISGHTALYWYRQSLGQGLEFLIYFQGNSAPDKSGLPSDRFSAERTGGSVSTLTIQRTQQEDSAVYLCASSLVQYYGYTFGSGTRLTVV.

V and J are TRBV5-1 and TRBJ1-1; 7 bases align to TRBD1. The CDR3 has 17 residues. CDR1 SGHRS and CDR2 YFSETQ come from the germline V gene. After removal of 0 bases from V and 1 base from J, the junction contained 9 bases not matched to a gene. Written as DNA, the CDR3 is TGCGCCAGCAGCTTGGCCTTACTGACAGGGAAGAACACTGAAGCTTTCTTT. This translates into CASSLALLTGKNTEAFF.

V and J are TRBV12-3 or TRBV12-4 and TRBJ1-2; the D is unclear. Trimming took 1 base from V and 4 from J, leaving 16 bases between them. The CDR3 extends over 16 amino acids. As DNA, the CDR3 is TGTGCCAGCAGTTTAGAGCAGGTTTCAGCTCCCTATGGCTACACCTTC. Translation: CASSLEQVSAPYGYTF.

V usage is TRBV5-6 and J usage is TRBJ2-5; D may be TRBD1 (5 bases). CDR1 and CDR2 (germline): SGHDT, YYEEEE. Trimming took off 4 bases at V and 2 bases at J, with 15 bases between the two ends. The CDR3 is 15 residues long. As DNA, the CDR3 is TGTGCCAGCAGCCCTCACCCTGACAGTCAAGAGACCCAGTACTTC. Translating gives CASSPHPDSQETQYF. The whole variable domain, filled in from reference TRBV5-6 and TRBJ2-5, reads DAGVTQSPTHLIKTRGQQVTLRCSPKSGHDTVSWYQQALGQGPQFIFQYYEEEERQRGNFPDRFSGHQFPNYSSELNVNALLLGDSALYLCASSPHPDSQETQYFGPGTRLLVL.

V gene TRBV30 combines with J gene TRBJ2-1; D is perhaps TRBD1 (6 bases). Deletions cut 8 bases from V and 5 bases from J, with 19 bases between. Germline CDR1 GTSNPN, CDR2 SVGIG (reference sequence). The CDR3 has 14 amino acids. The CDR3 loop reads CAGPLSDRHNEQFF. The CDR3 region has the DNA TGTGCCGGGCCTCTGTCGGACAGACACAATGAGCAGTTCTTC.

This clonotype was found a few times. This rearrangement joins TRBV2 to TRBJ1-3, with D hard to call. The CDR3 is made up of 14 amino acids. Germline CDR1 reads SNHLY; CDR2 reads FYNNEI. Between the trimmed V and J ends, which lost 3 bases and 2 bases, there was a span of 8 bases. The CDR3 protein is CASSDGNPGNTIYF. The CDR3 coding sequence is TGTGCCAGCAGTGACGGTAATCCTGGAAACACCATATATTTT. The full variable domain, with the rest looked up from reference TRBV2 and TRBJ1-3, is EPEVTQTPSHQVTQMGQEVILRCVPISNHLYFYWYRQILGQKVEFLVSFYNNEISEKSEIFDDQFSVERPDGSNFTLKIRSTKLEDSAMYFCASSDGNPGNTIYFGEGSWLTVV.

This clonotype was found once. The chain is built from TRBV29-1 and TRBJ1-1, with D possibly being TRBD1 (6 bases). Germline V CDR1 and CDR2: SQVTM, ANQGSEA. The CDR3 totals 14 residues. With 5 bases removed from V and 4 bases from J, the gap between germline ends came to 17 bases. CDR3 region: CSVTMTGGRTEAFF. CDR3 DNA: TGCAGCGTTACCATGACAGGTGGGCGCACTGAAGCTTTCTTT.

The chain combines TRBV7-9 with TRBJ1-4; 9 nucleotides agree with TRBD1. The CDR3 loop spans 17 amino acids. Germline CDR1 is SEHNR and CDR2 is FQNEAQ (reference sequence). Trimming at V came to 4 bases and at J to 8 bases, leaving 14 bases not matched to a gene. This CDR3 reads CASSYPPPGQGWEKLFF. The CDR3 bases are TGTGCCAGCAGCTACCCACCACCGGGACAGGGCTGGGAAAAACTGTTTTTT. Filled out from reference TRBV7-9 and TRBJ1-4, the complete variable domain reads DTGVSQNPRHKITKRGQNVTFRCDPISEHNRLYWYRQTLGQGPEFLTYFQNEAQLEKSRLLSDRFSAERPKGSFSTLEIQRTEQGDSAMYLCASSYPPPGQGWEKLFFGSGTQLSVL.

This clonotype occurred a few times. The chain combines TRBV5-6 with TRBJ1-4; no firm D call. The germline V gene has CDR1 SGHDT and CDR2 YYEEEE. V was cut by 3 bases and J by 8 bases, with 17 bases left in between. The length of the CDR3 is 15 residues. The CDR3 loop reads CASSSVGRWREKLFF. The CDR3 DNA reads TGTGCCAGCAGCTCCGTCGGCCGGTGGAGAGAAAAACTGTTTTTT.

There are a few counts of this clonotype. The chain uses TRBV12-3 or TRBV12-4 and TRBJ1-1, with D uncertain. V lost 2 bases and J lost 0, with 7 bases in between. The CDR3 length is 14 residues. The CDR3: CASSLRSMNTEAFF. In DNA form, the CDR3 reads TGTGCCAGCAGTTTAAGGAGTATGAACACTGAAGCTTTCTTT.

This sequence joins TRBV24-1 and TRBJ2-2; D gene uncertain. The V and J ends lost 3 bases and 7 bases respectively, with 5 bases between them. CDR1 KGHDR and CDR2 SFDVKD come from the germline V gene. The CDR3 extends over 12 amino acids. CDR3 nucleotides: TGTGCCACCAGTGATGCAGTCGGGGAGCTGTTTTTT. Amino acid sequence: CATSDAVGELFF.

The chain combines TRBV12-3 or TRBV12-4 with TRBJ1-5, with D perhaps matching TRBD1 (5 bases). V lost 4 bases to trimming and J lost 0 bases, with 7 bases between them. The CDR3 is 14 amino acids. CDR3: CASSWDASNQPQHF. The CDR3 DNA sequence: TGTGCCAGCAGTTGGGACGCTAGCAATCAGCCCCAGCATTTT.

The chain has TRBV19 and TRBJ1-5; no firm D call. The germline CDR1 and CDR2 sequences are LNHDA and SQIVND (reference sequence). The CDR3 has 12 amino acids. V dropped 8 bases and J dropped 3 bases, with 8 bases sitting between them. CDR3 sequence reads: CASRQFNQPQHF. The CDR3 DNA is TGTGCCAGTCGCCAATTCAATCAGCCCCAGCATTTT. The whole variable domain, filled in from reference TRBV19 and TRBJ1-5, reads DGGITQSPKYLFRKEGQNVTLSCEQNLNHDAMYWYRQDPGQGLRLIYYSQIVNDFQKGDIAEGYSVSREKKESFPLTVTSAQKNPTAFYLCASRQFNQPQHFGDGTRLSIL.

Here the CDR3 DNA reads TGCAGCGTCCGACCGGGACAGGGCATTTTATATGGCTACACCTTC. Protein sequence: CSVRPGQGILYGYTF. The J gene is TRBJ1-2, the V gene TRBV29-1; 9 bases are a match to TRBD1. The trim removed 6 bases at V and 5 bases at J, leaving 13 bases unmatched. Per germline, CDR1 SQVTM and CDR2 ANQGSEA. The CDR3 is 15 amino acids.

This chain uses TRBV9 with TRBJ1-1; 9 nucleotides match TRBD1. J lost 2 bases, V lost 0 bases, and 2 bases had no gene match. The length of the CDR3 is 15 residues. Germline lookup yields CDR1 SGDLS and CDR2 YYNGEE. CDR3 amino acids: CASSVVDRGNTEAFF. The CDR3 DNA reads as TGTGCCAGCAGCGTAGTGGACAGGGGAAACACTGAAGCTTTCTTT.

A few counts support this clonotype. V and J are TRBV5-1 and TRBJ1-4, with 7 bases that match TRBD1. This CDR3 spans 15 amino acids. The junction had 6 bases not matched to a gene; V was cut back by 4 bases and J by 3 bases. Germline CDR1 is SGHRS and CDR2 is YFSETQ. This chain's CDR3 is CASSLGTVANEKLFF. The CDR3 nucleotides are TGCGCCAGCAGCCTCGGGACAGTAGCTAATGAAAAACTGTTTTTT.

The chain joins TRBV9 to TRBJ1-1, with 11 bases identical to TRBD1. Germline trimming cut 3 bases from V and 3 bases from J; bases unmatched to any gene: 10. CDR3 size: 17 residues. Germline CDR1 and CDR2: SGDLS and YYNGEE. CDR3 sequence reads: CASSARIPGQGDTEAFF. CDR3 nucleotides: TGTGCCAGCAGCGCCCGAATTCCGGGACAGGGGGACACTGAAGCTTTCTTT.

The V gene is TRBV3-1, the J gene TRBJ1-2; D gene unclear. Germline CDR1 LGHDT, CDR2 YNNKEL (reference sequence). V lost 2 bases to trimming and J lost 4 bases, with 17 bases between them. The CDR3 extends over 16 amino acids. CDR3: CASSQKKAGEIYGYTF. In DNA, the CDR3 is TGTGCCAGCAGCCAAAAGAAGGCAGGTGAAATCTATGGCTACACCTTC.

This clonotype has a single count. The chain uses TRBV24-1 and TRBJ2-7, with D maybe TRBD2 (5 bases). Trimming shortened V by 4 bases and J by 0 bases, and 9 bases separated the two germline ends. The CDR3 loop spans 14 amino acids. Germline V gene data show CDR1 as KGHDR and CDR2 as SFDVKD. CDR3 amino acids: CATSEGRVSYEQYF. As DNA, the CDR3 is TGTGCCACCAGTGAGGGGAGAGTCTCCTACGAGCAGTACTTC.

The CDR3 is CASSFSISVGEKLFF. CDR3 nucleotides: TGTGCCAGCAGTTTCTCAATCTCAGTAGGTGAAAAACTGTTTTTT. The chain is built from TRBV27 and TRBJ1-4; D uncertain. V shed 3 bases and J shed 7 bases, with 15 bases lying between them. The CDR3 contains 15 residues. The germline gives CDR1 MNHEY, CDR2 SMNVEV (reference sequence).

V gene TRBV13 combines with J gene TRBJ2-5; TRBD1 matches at 12 bases. The V and J ends lost 6 bases and 5 bases, in that order; junction bases with no gene match: 7. Germline V gives CDR1 PRHDT, CDR2 FYEKMQ (reference sequence). This CDR3 has 15 residues. The CDR3 DNA reads as TGTGCCAGCAGGCGCCGGGACAGGGGGCTTGAGACCCAGTACTTC. Protein product: CASRRRDRGLETQYF.

The chain has TRBV20-1 and TRBJ1-1; TRBD1 might be the D (5 bases). This CDR3 has 12 residues. V lost 2 bases and J lost 6, with 10 bases in between. CDR1 DFQATT and CDR2 SNEGSKA come from the germline V gene (reference sequence). CDR3 in amino acids: CSARLGGAEAFF. CDR3 DNA sequence: TGCAGTGCTAGATTGGGGGGGGCTGAAGCTTTCTTT.

By frequency in the sample, this clonotype is medium-sized. V usage is TRBV20-1 and J usage is TRBJ2-2; no firm D call. Germline V CDR1 and CDR2: DFQATT, SNEGSKA (reference sequence). V was shortened by 1 base and J by 6 bases, with 18 bases between the two germline ends. The CDR3 runs to 16 residues. The DNA of the CDR3 is TGCAGTGCTAGAGGGGCCCCGGGTTCCACGCCCGGGGAGCTGTTTTTT. It translates to CSARGAPGSTPGELFF.

Only a few counts were recorded for this clonotype. The chain combines TRBV9 with TRBJ2-3; no clear D gene. The germline CDR1 and CDR2 sequences are SGDLS and YYNGEE. This CDR3 is 14 amino acids long. Between the trimmed V and J ends, which lost 3 bases and 5 bases, there was a span of 13 bases. The CDR3 sequence: CASSATPRGDTQYF. CDR3 in DNA: TGTGCCAGCAGCGCCACACCAAGAGGAGATACGCAGTATTTT.